These T cell receptor beta chains were read from a single sample in a study of blood T cells in healthy people across ages. TCRdb recomputed calls from the 5' RACE reads with MiXCR, one row per CDR3 protein. The sample consists of about 900,000 distinct CDR3 sequences, around two thirds of them appearing once. The sample comprised blood. The source of these receptors is a man aged 25-45 years in good health. Each CDR3 is given with its conserved first and last residue. Each record gives: J gene, D gene, V gene, clone size, CDR3 protein, CDR3 DNA. A D gene is named only where the DNA matches it firmly. Size is stated for part of the rows, as once, few or many counts, or as a class when the clone is expanded.

TRBJ1-1 | NA | TRBV7-6 | NA | CASSLEGNYNTEAFF | TGTGCCAGCAGCTTAGAGGGCAACTATAACACTGAAGCTTTCTTT
TRBJ2-1 | NA | TRBV7-6 | NA | CASSLAWGRGYNEQFF | TGTGCCAGCAGCTTAGCATGGGGACGAGGCTACAATGAGCAGTTCTTC
TRBJ2-5 | NA | TRBV4-3 | NA | CASSQVAGLGETQYF | TGCGCCAGCAGCCAAGTCGCAGGGCTGGGGGAGACCCAGTACTTC
TRBJ1-1 | NA | TRBV4-3 | NA | CASSQVRGRTEAFF | TGCGCCAGCAGCCAAGTCCGGGGGAGGACTGAAGCTTTCTTT
TRBJ1-2 | NA | TRBV9 | NA | CASSPYIAMDGYTF | TGTGCCAGCAGCCCCTATATTGCGATGGATGGCTACACCTTC
TRBJ2-7 | TRBD2 | TRBV7-2 | NA | CASSPTSAGGEQYF | TGTGCCAGCAGCCCAACTAGCGCTGGCGGCGAGCAGTACTTC
TRBJ2-5 | TRBD2 | TRBV20-1 | NA | CSAPLAGEETQYF | TGCAGTGCTCCACTAGCGGGGGAAGAGACCCAGTACTTC
TRBJ1-2 | NA | TRBV6-6 | NA | CASSYSRGIDGYTF | TGTGCCAGCAGTTACTCGCGGGGTATAGATGGCTACACCTTC
TRBJ2-6 | NA | TRBV3-1 | NA | CASSRDNSGANVLTF | TGTGCCAGCAGCCGCGACAACTCTGGGGCCAACGTCCTGACTTTC
TRBJ2-1 | TRBD1 | TRBV29-1 | NA | CSVGDRGLSYNEQFF | TGCAGCGTTGGGGACAGGGGGTTATCGTACAATGAGCAGTTCTTC
TRBJ1-2 | NA | TRBV7-9 | NA | CASIPGPGRGHYGYTF | TGTGCCAGCATTCCCGGTCCAGGCAGGGGCCACTATGGCTACACCTTC
TRBJ2-5 | TRBD1 | TRBV3-1 | NA | CASRPGTGTETQYF | TGTGCCAGCCGTCCCGGGACAGGGACAGAGACCCAGTACTTC
TRBJ2-7 | TRBD2 | TRBV7-8 | NA | CASSSAARGGRYEQYF | TGTGCCAGCAGCTCCGCGGCGCGGGGGGGCAGGTACGAGCAGTACTTC
TRBJ2-1 | TRBD2 | TRBV7-3 | few | CASSERGGAAYNEQFF | TGTGCCAGCAGCGAGCGGGGGGGCGCCGCCTACAATGAGCAGTTCTTC
TRBJ2-3 | TRBD2 | TRBV7-6 | few | CASSLGVASGGTDTQYF | TGTGCCAGCAGCTTAGGGGTCGCTAGCGGGGGTACAGATACGCAGTATTTT
TRBJ2-7 | NA | TRBV7-2 | NA | CASSPGRRTPSYEQYF | TGTGCCAGCAGCCCAGGGAGGAGGACACCCTCCTACGAGCAGTACTTC
TRBJ2-4 | NA | TRBV7-9 | NA | CASSDSKGAKNIQYF | TGTGCCAGCAGCGATTCGAAGGGAGCCAAAAACATTCAGTACTTC
TRBJ2-7 | TRBD1 | TRBV5-1 | many | CASSVNRGAYEQYF | TGCGCCAGCAGCGTCAACAGGGGTGCCTACGAGCAGTACTTC
TRBJ2-1 | TRBD2 | TRBV6-5 | NA | CASSLKGLAGGEQFF | TGTGCCAGCAGCCTAAAGGGACTAGCCGGGGGTGAGCAGTTCTTC
TRBJ2-1 | NA | TRBV6-2/TRBV6-3 | many | CASSYSGPRQFF | TGTGCCAGCAGTTACTCGGGTCCCAGGCAGTTCTTC
TRBJ2-3 | NA | TRBV5-1 | few | CASSLALTITDTQYF | TGCGCCAGCAGCTTGGCGCTTACGATCACAGATACGCAGTATTTT
TRBJ2-7 | NA | TRBV4-2 | few | CASSQDPVGNYEQYF | TGTGCCAGCAGCCAAGATCCGGTTGGGAACTACGAGCAGTACTTC
TRBJ2-7 | NA | TRBV12-3/TRBV12-4 | NA | CASSPLPDSYEQYF | TGTGCCAGCAGCCCCCTTCCTGACTCCTACGAGCAGTACTTC
TRBJ1-1 | NA | TRBV4-3 | once | CASSQDRGRATPAFF | TGCGCCAGCAGCCAAGATCGAGGGCGCGCCACCCCAGCTTTCTTT
TRBJ2-5 | NA | TRBV29-1 | NA | CSVEGLSETQYF | TGCAGCGTTGAAGGTCTATCGGAGACCCAGTACTTC
TRBJ2-5 | TRBD2 | TRBV2 | few | CASGLAGGRETQYF | TGTGCCAGCGGACTAGCGGGAGGAAGGGAGACCCAGTACTTC
TRBJ2-6 | NA | TRBV5-1 | many | CASSFDSSGANVLTF | TGTGCCAGCAGCTTCGACAGTTCTGGGGCCAACGTCCTGACTTTC
TRBJ2-5 | NA | TRBV9 | few | CASSVEGQQETQYF | TGTGCCAGCAGCGTTGAAGGACAGCAAGAGACCCAGTACTTC
TRBJ1-5 | NA | TRBV6-2/TRBV6-3 | NA | CASSPDPYSNQPQHF | TGTGCCAGCAGCCCAGACCCGTATAGCAATCAGCCCCAGCATTTT
TRBJ1-6 | NA | TRBV6-5 | NA | CASSYSGAPSYNSPLHF | TGTGCCAGCAGTTACTCGGGGGCGCCCTCCTATAATTCACCCCTCCACTTT
TRBJ1-1 | NA | TRBV25-1 | NA | CASQAGVTEAFF | TGTGCCAGCCAGGCGGGGGTCACTGAAGCTTTCTTT
TRBJ2-7 | TRBD2 | TRBV6-1 | NA | CASSETSGGTYEQYF | TGTGCCAGCAGTGAGACTAGCGGGGGAACCTACGAGCAGTACTTC
TRBJ1-2 | NA | TRBV27 | NA | CATSEVGGGYTF | TGTGCCACCTCTGAGGTGGGGGGTGGCTACACCTTC
TRBJ2-4 | NA | TRBV11-2 | NA | CASSLDPGDVEQYF | TGTGCCAGCAGCTTAGATCCGGGGGATGTAGAGCAGTACTTC
TRBJ2-4 | TRBD2 | TRBV20-1 | NA | CSAKISPGLTNIQYF | TGCAGTGCTAAAATTTCCCCGGGACTAACCAACATTCAGTACTTC
TRBJ1-5 | NA | TRBV20-1 | NA | CSASTGFGQPQHF | TGCAGTGCTTCTACAGGGTTTGGGCAGCCCCAGCATTTT
TRBJ2-5 | NA | TRBV11-2 | NA | CASSPGVFSPKTQYF | TGTGCCAGCAGCCCCGGAGTTTTTTCTCCGAAGACCCAGTACTTC
TRBJ2-7 | TRBD1 | TRBV4-3 | NA | CASSQGLGGQGASYEQYF | TGCGCCAGCAGCCAAGGTCTCGGGGGACAGGGGGCCTCCTACGAGCAGTACTTC
TRBJ2-1 | NA | TRBV2 | NA | CASRRPGLGIDNEQFF | TGTGCCAGCAGGAGGCCGGGACTGGGAATCGACAATGAGCAGTTCTTC
TRBJ1-1 | NA | TRBV29-1 | NA | CSVDRADTEAFF | TGCAGCGTTGATCGTGCGGACACTGAAGCTTTCTTT
TRBJ2-3 | TRBD2 | TRBV7-2 | few | CASSFPGALAGGGDTQYF | TGTGCCAGCAGCTTCCCAGGCGCACTAGCGGGGGGAGGGGATACGCAGTATTTT
TRBJ2-7 | NA | TRBV5-1 | few | CASSLDGNEQYF | TGCGCCAGCAGCTTGGACGGGAACGAGCAGTACTTC
TRBJ2-7 | TRBD1 | TRBV7-2 | NA | CASSFTGGGNEQYF | TGTGCCAGCAGCTTTACAGGGGGCGGCAACGAGCAGTACTTC
TRBJ1-1 | NA | TRBV18 | NA | CASSPQDNTEAFF | TGTGCCAGCTCACCACAAGATAACACTGAAGCTTTCTTT
TRBJ2-5 | NA | TRBV7-2 | NA | CASSLGPVGETQYF | TGTGCCAGCAGCTTAGGTCCGGTTGGGGAGACCCAGTACTTC
TRBJ2-1 | TRBD2 | TRBV4-2 | few | CASSQVATSGGVNEQFF | TGTGCCAGCAGCCAAGTAGCGACTAGCGGGGGGGTGAATGAGCAGTTCTTC
TRBJ1-6 | NA | TRBV5-5 | NA | CAGSSGTGNSPLHF | TGTGCCGGCAGCTCCGGGACGGGGAATTCACCCCTCCACTTT
TRBJ2-7 | NA | TRBV5-1 | NA | CASSPELGRLDSYEQYF | TGCGCCAGCAGCCCTGAGCTGGGGCGACTTGATTCCTACGAGCAGTACTTC
TRBJ1-2 | NA | TRBV15 | NA | CATSRSANGYTF | TGTGCCACCAGCAGGTCAGCGAATGGCTACACCTTC
TRBJ2-3 | NA | TRBV6-5 | few | CASSYSNAQYF | TGTGCCAGCAGTTACTCGAACGCGCAGTATTTT
TRBJ1-6 | NA | TRBV7-2 | NA | CASSHNRVASPLHF | TGTGCCAGCAGCCATAACAGGGTGGCTTCACCCCTCCACTTT
TRBJ2-3 | TRBD2 | TRBV2 | few | CASSQAGGRPDTQYF | TGTGCCAGCTCCCAAGCGGGGGGGCGCCCAGATACGCAGTATTTT
TRBJ2-1 | NA | TRBV2 | NA | CASRQSVEQFF | TGTGCCAGCAGACAGAGTGTTGAGCAGTTCTTC